A selection of T cell receptor beta chains follows, all from one sample in a study of CXCR3-negative and CXCR3-positive naive CD8 T cells. Reanalyzing the 5' RACE reads, TCRdb keeps one entry per CDR3 protein, without DNA. Its table records about 130,000 distinct CDR3 sequences. Sequencing was done on a sample of naive CXCR3- CD8+ T cells from blood. The source is a human donor in good health. Some clones in this sample may be carry-over from other donors' samples. Both conserved end residues are part of each CDR3.

v_gene	len	j_gene	CDR3aa
TRBV11-1	15	TRBJ2-3	CASSPGTGVTDTQYF
TRBV14	16	TRBJ2-1	CASSQGGGGSVNEQFF
TRBV7-2	15	TRBJ2-3	CASSLGLAITDTQYF
TRBV28	16	TRBJ2-5	CASSLVWTSGQETQYF
TRBV19	17	TRBJ1-2	CASSPQGGGATTMGYTF
TRBV9	17	TRBJ2-2	CASSSPRDTTNTGELFF
TRBV28	15	TRBJ2-7	CASSLGGTGAYEQYF
TRBV28	16	TRBJ2-3	CASSLGAGVITDTQYF
TRBV12-3/TRBV12-4	11	TRBJ1-1	CASRLTPEAFF
TRBV19	15	TRBJ2-7	CASRTSGDTYYEQYF
TRBV11-3	17	TRBJ2-3	CASSIGLAGVKADTQYF
TRBV23-1	17	TRBJ2-1	CASGQSSQGWAYNEQFF
TRBV29-1	12	TRBJ1-2	CSVGGLNYGYTF
TRBV28	17	TRBJ2-3	CASSFSGQGIGTDTQYF
TRBV5-1	16	TRBJ1-1	CASSYGQGFSNTEAFF
TRBV4-3	15	TRBJ2-5	CASSQDLDFQETQYF
TRBV29-1	12	TRBJ2-1	CSVTSSYNEQFF
TRBV4-1	13	TRBJ2-2	CASSHISTGELFF
TRBV4-1	13	TRBJ2-2	CASSQDPDGELFF
TRBV29-1	16	TRBJ2-3	CSVGGVLGISTDTQYF
TRBV27	14	TRBJ2-7	CASSWTSGTYEQYF
TRBV29-1	14	TRBJ2-7	CSVEGPDRGYEQYF
TRBV12-3/TRBV12-4	17	TRBJ2-2	CASSLSWGSLDTGELFF
TRBV18	18	TRBJ2-5	CASSPLNFAGGPQETQYF
TRBV28	14	TRBJ1-5	CASEMPDSNQPQHF
TRBV7-8	15	TRBJ2-1	CASSVTGGDYNEQFF